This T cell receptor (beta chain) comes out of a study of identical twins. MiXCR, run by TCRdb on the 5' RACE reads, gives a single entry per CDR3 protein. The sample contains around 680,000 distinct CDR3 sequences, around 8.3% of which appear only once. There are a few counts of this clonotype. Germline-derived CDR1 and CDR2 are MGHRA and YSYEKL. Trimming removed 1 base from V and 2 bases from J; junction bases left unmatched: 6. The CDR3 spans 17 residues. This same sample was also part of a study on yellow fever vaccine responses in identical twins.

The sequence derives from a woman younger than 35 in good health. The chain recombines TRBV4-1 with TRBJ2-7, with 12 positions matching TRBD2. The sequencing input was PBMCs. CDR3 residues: CASSQVTSGGFTYEQYF. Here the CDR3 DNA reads TGCGCCAGCAGCCAAGTGACTAGCGGGGGTTTCACCTACGAGCAGTACTTC.